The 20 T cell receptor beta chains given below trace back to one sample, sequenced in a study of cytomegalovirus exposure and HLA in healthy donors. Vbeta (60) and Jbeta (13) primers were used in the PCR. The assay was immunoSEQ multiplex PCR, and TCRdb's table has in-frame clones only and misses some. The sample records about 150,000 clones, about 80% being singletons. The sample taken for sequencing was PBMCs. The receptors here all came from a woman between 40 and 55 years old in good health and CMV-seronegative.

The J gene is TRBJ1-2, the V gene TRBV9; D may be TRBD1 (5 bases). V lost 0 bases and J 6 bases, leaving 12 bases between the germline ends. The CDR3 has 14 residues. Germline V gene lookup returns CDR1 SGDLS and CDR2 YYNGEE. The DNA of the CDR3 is TGTGCCAGCAGCGTAGGACAGTCCCCCCATGGCTACACCTTC. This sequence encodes CASSVGQSPHGYTF.

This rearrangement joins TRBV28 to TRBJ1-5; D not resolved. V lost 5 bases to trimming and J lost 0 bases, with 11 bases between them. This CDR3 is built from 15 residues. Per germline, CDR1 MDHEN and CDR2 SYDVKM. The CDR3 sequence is CASSQGGHSNQPQHF. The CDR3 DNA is TGTGCCAGCAGTCAAGGCGGTCATAGCAATCAGCCCCAGCATTTT.

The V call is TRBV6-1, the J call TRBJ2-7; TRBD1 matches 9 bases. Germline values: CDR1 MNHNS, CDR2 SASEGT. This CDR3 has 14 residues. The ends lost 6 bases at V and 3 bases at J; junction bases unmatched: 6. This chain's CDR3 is CASRSTGGGYEQYF. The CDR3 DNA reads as TGTGCCAGCAGATCCACAGGGGGCGGCTACGAGCAGTACTTC.

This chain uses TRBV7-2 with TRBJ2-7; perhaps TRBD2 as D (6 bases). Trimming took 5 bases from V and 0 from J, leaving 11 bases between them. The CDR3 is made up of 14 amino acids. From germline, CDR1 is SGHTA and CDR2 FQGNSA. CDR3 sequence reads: CASSPGLNSYEQYF. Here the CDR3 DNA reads TGTGCCAGCAGCCCGGGACTCAACTCCTACGAGCAGTACTTC.

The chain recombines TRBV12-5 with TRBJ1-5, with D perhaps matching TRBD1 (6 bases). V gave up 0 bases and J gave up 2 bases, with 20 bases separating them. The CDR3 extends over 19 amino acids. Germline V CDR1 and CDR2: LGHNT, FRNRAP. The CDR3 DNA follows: TGTGCTAGTGGTTTGGTACTGGGGAGGGGGGGATTTGGCAATCAGCCCCAGCATTTT. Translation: CASGLVLGRGGFGNQPQHF. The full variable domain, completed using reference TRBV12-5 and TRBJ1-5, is DARVTQTPRHKVTEMGQEVTMRCQPILGHNTVFWYRQTMMQGLELLAYFRNRAPLDDSGMPKDRFSAEMPDATLATLKIQPSEPRDSAVYFCASGLVLGRGGFGNQPQHFGDGTRLSIL.

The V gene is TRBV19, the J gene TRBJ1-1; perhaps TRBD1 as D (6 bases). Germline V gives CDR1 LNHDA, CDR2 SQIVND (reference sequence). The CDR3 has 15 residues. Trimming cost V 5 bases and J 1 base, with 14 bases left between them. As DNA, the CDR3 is TGTGCCAGTAGTTCATCCAGGGGTAAGAACACTGAAGCTTTCTTT. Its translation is CASSSSRGKNTEAFF. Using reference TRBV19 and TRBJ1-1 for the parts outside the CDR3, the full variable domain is DGGITQSPKYLFRKEGQNVTLSCEQNLNHDAMYWYRQDPGQGLRLIYYSQIVNDFQKGDIAEGYSVSREKKESFPLTVTSAQKNPTAFYLCASSSSRGKNTEAFFGQGTRLTVV.

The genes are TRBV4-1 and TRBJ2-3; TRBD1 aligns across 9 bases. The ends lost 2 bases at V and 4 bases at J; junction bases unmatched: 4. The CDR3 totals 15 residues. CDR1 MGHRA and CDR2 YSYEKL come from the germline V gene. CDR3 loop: CASSQTTGGADTQYF. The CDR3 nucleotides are TGCGCCAGCAGCCAAACGACAGGGGGGGCAGATACGCAGTATTTT.

In nucleotides, the CDR3 is TGTGCCAGCAGTTTACCGCGGGGCAAGCAGTACTTC. This codes for CASSLPRGKQYF. The chain recombines TRBV27 with TRBJ2-7, with a weak D call TRBD2 (6 bases). This CDR3 is built from 12 residues. Germline V lookup: CDR1 MNHEY, CDR2 SMNVEV (reference sequence). Trimming removed 2 bases at V and 8 bases at J, with 10 bases between.

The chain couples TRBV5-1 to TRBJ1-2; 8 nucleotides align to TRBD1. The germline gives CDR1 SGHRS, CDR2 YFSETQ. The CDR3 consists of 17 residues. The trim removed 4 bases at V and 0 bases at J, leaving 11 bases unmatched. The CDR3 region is CASSGAAAGQANYGYTF. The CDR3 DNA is TGCGCCAGCAGCGGAGCCGCCGCGGGACAGGCTAACTATGGCTACACCTTC.

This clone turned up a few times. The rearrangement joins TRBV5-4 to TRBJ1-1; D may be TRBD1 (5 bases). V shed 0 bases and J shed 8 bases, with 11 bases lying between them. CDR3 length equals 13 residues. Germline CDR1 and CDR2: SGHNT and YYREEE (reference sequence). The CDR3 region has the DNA TGTGCCAGCAGCTTGGGACCGGGGGGAGAAGCTTTCTTT. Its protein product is CASSLGPGGEAFF.

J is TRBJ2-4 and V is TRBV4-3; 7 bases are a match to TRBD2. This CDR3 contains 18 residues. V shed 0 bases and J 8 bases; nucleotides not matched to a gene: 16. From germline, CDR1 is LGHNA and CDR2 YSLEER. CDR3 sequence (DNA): TGCGCCAGCAGCCAAGAGGTCTCGTTCGGCGGGAGTGGTGACATTCAGTACTTC. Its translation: CASSQEVSFGGSGDIQYF.

The DNA for the CDR3 is TGTGCCAGCAGCTTTAGCGGGGGGGCCGGTGAGCAGTTCTTC. Translated, it gives CASSFSGGAGEQFF. This chain uses TRBV25-1 with TRBJ2-1, with 11 positions matching TRBD2. The V gene end was trimmed by 6 bases and the J gene end by 9 bases; junction bases not matched to a gene: 7. The CDR3 runs 14 residues. Germline loops: CDR1 MGHDK, CDR2 SYGVNS. The full variable domain, with the rest looked up from reference TRBV25-1 and TRBJ2-1, is EADIYQTPRYLVIGTGKKITLECSQTMGHDKMYWYQQDPGMELHLIHYSYGVNSTEKGDLSSESTVSRIRTEHFPLTLESARPSHTSQYLCASSFSGGAGEQFFGPGTRLTVL.

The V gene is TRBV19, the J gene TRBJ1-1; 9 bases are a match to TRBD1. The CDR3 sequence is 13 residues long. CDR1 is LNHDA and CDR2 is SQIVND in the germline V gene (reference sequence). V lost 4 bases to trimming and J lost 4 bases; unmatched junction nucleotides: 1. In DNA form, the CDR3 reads TGTGCCAGTAGTAGACAGGGGGGCACTGAAGCTTTCTTT. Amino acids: CASSRQGGTEAFF.

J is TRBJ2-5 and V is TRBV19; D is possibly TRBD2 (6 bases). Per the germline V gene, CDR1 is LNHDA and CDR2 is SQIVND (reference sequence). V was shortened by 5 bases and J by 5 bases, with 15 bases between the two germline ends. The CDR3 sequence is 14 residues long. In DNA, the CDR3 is TGTGCCAGTAGTCGGCGGGGCGAAAGGGAGACCCAGTACTTC. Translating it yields CASSRRGERETQYF.

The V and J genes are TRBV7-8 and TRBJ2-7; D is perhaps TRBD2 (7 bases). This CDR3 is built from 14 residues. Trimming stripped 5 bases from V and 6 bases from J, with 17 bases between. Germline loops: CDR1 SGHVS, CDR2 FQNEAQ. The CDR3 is CASSPRGAISEQYF. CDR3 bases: TGTGCCAGCAGCCCACGGGGGGCGATTAGCGAGCAGTACTTC.

Here the CDR3 DNA reads TGTGCCAGCAGTGGACTAGCGGGGGGGTACAATGAGCAGTTCTTC. Translation: CASSGLAGGYNEQFF. The chain combines TRBV2 with TRBJ2-1; 14 bases line up with TRBD2. This CDR3 is built from 15 residues. Trimming cost V 4 bases and J 4 bases; bases outside gene matches: 0. Germline CDR1 is SNHLY and CDR2 is FYNNEI.

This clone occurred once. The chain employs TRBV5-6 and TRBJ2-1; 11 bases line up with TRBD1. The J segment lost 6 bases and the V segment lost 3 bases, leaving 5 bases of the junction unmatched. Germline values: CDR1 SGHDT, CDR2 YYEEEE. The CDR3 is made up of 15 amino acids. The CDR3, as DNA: TGTGCCAGCAGCTCCCTGGGACAGGGGGTCAATGAGCAGTTCTTC. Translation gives CASSSLGQGVNEQFF.

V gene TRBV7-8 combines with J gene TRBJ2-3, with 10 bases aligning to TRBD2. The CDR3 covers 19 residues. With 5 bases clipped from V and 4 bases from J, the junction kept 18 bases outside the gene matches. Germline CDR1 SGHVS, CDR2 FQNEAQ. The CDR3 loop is CASSPPGTSARRRADTQYF. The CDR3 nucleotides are TGTGCCAGCAGCCCGCCCGGGACTAGCGCCAGGAGGCGCGCAGATACGCAGTATTTT.

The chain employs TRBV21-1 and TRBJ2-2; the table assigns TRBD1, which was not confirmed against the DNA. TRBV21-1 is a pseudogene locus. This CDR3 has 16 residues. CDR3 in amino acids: CASSLRDRDIPGELFF. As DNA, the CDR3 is TGTGCCAGCAGCTTACGGGACAGAGATATTCCCGGGGAGCTGTTTTTT.

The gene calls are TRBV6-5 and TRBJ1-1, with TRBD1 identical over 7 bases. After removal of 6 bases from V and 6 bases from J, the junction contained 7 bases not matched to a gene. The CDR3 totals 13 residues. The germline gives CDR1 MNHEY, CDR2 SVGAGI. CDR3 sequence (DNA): TGTGCCAGCAGCTTCCAGGGGGTCGCTGAAGCTTTCTTT. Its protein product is CASSFQGVAEAFF.